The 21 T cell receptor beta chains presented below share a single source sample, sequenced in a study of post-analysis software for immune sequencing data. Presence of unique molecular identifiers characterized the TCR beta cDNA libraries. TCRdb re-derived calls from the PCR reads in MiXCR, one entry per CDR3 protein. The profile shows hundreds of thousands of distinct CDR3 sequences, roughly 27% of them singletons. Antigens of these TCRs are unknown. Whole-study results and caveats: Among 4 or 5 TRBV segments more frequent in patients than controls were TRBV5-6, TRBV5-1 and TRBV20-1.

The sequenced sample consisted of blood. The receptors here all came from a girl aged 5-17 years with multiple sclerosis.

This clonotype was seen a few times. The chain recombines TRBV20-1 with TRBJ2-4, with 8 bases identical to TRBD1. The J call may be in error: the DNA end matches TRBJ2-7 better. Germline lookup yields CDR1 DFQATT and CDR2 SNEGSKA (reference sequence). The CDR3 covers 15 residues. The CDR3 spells CSALPPGQVSYEQYF. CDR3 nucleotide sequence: TGCAGTGCCCTTCCCCCGGGACAGGTGTCCTACGAGCAGTACTTC.

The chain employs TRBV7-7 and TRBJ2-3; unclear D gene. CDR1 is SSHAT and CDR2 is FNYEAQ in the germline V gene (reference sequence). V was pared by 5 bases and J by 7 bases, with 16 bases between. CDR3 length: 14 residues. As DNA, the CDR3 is TGTGCCAGCAGCCCTTCTGGCCGCACGCATACGCAGTATTTT. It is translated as CASSPSGRTHTQYF.

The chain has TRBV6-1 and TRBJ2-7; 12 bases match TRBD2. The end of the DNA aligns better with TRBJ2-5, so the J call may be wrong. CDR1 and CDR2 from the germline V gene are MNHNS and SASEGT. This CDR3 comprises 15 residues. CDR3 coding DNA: TGTGCCAGCAAGAAAGGACTAGCGGGACGGGAGACCCAGTACTTC. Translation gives CASKKGLAGRETQYF.

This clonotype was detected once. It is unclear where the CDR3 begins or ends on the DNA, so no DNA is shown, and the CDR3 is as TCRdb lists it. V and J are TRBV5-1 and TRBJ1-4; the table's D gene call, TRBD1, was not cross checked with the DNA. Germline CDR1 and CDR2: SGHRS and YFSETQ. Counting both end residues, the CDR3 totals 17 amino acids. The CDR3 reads CASSPGSVGAGSEKRFF.

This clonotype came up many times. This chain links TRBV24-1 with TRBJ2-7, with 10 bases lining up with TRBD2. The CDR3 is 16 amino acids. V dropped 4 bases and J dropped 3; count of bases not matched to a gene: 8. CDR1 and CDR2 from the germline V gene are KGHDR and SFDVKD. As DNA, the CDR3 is TGTGCCACCAGTGACGCCGGGCTAGCGGGAGTCTACGAGCAGTACTTC. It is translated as CATSDAGLAGVYEQYF.

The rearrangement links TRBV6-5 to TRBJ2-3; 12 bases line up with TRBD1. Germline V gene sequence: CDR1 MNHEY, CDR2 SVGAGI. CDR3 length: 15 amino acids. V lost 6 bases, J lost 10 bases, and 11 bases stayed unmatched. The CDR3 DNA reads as TGTGCCAGCAGCCCCGGGACAGGGGGCGCGGGGGCGCAGTATTTT. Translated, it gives CASSPGTGGAGAQYF.

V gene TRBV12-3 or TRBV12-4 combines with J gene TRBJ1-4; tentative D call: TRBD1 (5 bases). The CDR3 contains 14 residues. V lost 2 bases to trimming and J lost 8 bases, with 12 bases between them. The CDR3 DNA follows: TGTGCCAGCAGTTTACAGGGTTCTCGGGAAAAACTGTTTTTT. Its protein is CASSLQGSREKLFF.

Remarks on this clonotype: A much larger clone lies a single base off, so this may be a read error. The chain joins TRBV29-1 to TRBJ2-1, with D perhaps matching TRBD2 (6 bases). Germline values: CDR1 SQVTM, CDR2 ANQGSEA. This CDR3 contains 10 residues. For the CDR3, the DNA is TGCGGCGGGGCGCACAATGAGCAGTTCTTC. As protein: CGGAHNEQFF.

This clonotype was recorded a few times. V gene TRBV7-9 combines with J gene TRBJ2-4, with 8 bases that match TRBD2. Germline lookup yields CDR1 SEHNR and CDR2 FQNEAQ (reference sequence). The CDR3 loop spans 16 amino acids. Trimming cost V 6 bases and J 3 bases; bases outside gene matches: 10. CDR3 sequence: CASRSSGSGDKNIQYF. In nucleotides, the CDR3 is TGTGCCAGCAGATCAAGCGGGAGCGGGGACAAAAACATTCAGTACTTC.

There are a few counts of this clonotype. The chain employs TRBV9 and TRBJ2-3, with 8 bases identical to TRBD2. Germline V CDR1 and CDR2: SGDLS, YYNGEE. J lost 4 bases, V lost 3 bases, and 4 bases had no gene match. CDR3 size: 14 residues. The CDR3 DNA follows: TGTGCCAGCAGCGCTAGCGGGCGGGCAGATACGCAGTATTTT. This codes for CASSASGRADTQYF.

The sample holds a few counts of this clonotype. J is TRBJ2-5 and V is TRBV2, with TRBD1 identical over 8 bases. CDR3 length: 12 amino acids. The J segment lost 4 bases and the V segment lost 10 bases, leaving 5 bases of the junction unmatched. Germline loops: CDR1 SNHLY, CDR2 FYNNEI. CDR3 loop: CATRDRRETQYF. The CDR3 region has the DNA TGTGCCACCCGGGACAGGAGAGAGACCCAGTACTTC.

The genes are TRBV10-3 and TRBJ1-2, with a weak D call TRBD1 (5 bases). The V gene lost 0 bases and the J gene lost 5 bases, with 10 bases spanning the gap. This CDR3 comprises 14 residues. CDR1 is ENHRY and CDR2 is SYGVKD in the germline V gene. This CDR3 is CAISESGTAYGYTF. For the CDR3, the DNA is TGTGCCATCAGTGAGTCTGGGACCGCGTATGGCTACACCTTC.

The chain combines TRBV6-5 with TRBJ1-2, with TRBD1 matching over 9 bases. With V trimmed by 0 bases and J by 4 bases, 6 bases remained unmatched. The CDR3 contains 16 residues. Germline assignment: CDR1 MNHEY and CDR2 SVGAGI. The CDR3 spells CASSYSRDRAGYGYTF. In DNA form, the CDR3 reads TGTGCCAGCAGTTACTCTAGGGACAGGGCGGGCTATGGCTACACCTTC.

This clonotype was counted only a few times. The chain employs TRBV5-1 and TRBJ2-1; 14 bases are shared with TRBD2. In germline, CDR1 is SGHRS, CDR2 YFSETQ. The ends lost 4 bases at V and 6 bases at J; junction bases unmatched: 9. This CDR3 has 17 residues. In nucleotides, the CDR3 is TGCGCCAGCAGCCTCCCGGGACTAGCGGGAGTCGGCAATGAGCAGTTCTTC. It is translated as CASSLPGLAGVGNEQFF.

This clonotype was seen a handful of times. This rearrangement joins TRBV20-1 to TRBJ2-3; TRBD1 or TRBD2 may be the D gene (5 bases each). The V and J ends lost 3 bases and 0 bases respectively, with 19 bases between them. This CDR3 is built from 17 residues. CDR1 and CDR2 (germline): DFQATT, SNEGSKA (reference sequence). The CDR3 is CSASGSAGTTSTDTQYF. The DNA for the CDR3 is TGCAGTGCTAGTGGCTCAGCCGGGACGACTAGCACAGATACGCAGTATTTT.

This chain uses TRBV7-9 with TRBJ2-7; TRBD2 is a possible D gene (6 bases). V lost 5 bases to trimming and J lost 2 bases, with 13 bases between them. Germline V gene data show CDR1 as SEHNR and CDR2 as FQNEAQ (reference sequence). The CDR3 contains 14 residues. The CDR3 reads CASSAPGETYEQYF. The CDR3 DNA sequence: TGTGCCAGCAGCGCACCGGGAGAAACCTACGAGCAGTACTTC.

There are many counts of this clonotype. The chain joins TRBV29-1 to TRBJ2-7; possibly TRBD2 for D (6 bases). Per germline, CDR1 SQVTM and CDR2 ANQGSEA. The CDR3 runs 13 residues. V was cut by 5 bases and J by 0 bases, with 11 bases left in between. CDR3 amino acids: CSVPGVNSYEQYF. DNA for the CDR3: TGCAGCGTTCCGGGGGTGAACTCCTACGAGCAGTACTTC.

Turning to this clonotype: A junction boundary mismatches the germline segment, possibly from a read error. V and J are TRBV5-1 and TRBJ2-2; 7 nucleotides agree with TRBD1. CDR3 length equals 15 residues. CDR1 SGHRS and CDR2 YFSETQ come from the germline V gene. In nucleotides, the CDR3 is TGCGCCAGCAGCTTGGTCCAGGGGGTCACCGGGGAGCGGTTTTTT. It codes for CASSLVQGVTGERFF.

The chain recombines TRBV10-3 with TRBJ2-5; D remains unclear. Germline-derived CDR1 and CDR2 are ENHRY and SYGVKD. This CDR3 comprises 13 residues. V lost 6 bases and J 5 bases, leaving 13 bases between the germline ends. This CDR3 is CAIRADLSETQYF. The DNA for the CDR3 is TGTGCCATCAGGGCGGACCTTTCGGAGACCCAGTACTTC.

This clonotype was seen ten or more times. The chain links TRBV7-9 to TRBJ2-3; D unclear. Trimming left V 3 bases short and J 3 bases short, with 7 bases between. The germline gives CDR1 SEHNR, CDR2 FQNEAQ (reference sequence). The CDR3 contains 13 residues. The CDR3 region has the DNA TGTGCCAGCAGCTTCAGTCGAACAGATACGCAGTATTTT. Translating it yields CASSFSRTDTQYF.

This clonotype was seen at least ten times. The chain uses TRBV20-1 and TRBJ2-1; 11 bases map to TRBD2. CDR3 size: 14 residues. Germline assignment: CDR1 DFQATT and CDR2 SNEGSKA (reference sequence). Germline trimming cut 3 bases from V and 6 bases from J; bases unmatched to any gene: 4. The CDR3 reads CSARGTSGLNEQFF. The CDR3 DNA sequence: TGCAGTGCTAGGGGGACTAGCGGACTCAATGAGCAGTTCTTC.